This T cell receptor (beta chain) came from a study of T cell responses to AZD1222 COVID-19 vaccine. Study-wide findings and caveats: Donors skewed white British and female; clonal diversity was possibly underestimated. Baseline serostatus was positive in only a handful of AZD1222 recipients.

Regarding this clone: Its antigen is still unknown.

The protocol was immunoSEQ multiplex PCR, while the TCRdb copy is restricted to in-frame clones and leaves out a portion. The profile shows some 96,000 clones, about 88% of them singletons. V gave up 4 bases and J gave up 8 bases; unmatched junction bases: 3. Germline V gives CDR1 MDHEN, CDR2 SYDVKM. The length of the CDR3 is 13 residues. The gene calls are TRBV28 and TRBJ2-3; 10 nucleotides align to TRBD1. The sequencing used peripheral blood, collected on day 0 of AZD1222 vaccination. The clonotype originates from an adult in good health. CDR3 sequence (DNA): TGTGCCAGCAGTTCGACAGGGGGCGGTACGCAGTATTTT. Translation: CASSSTGGGTQYF.